This TCR beta chain was identified in a study of CD8 T cells in ankylosing spondylitis. The CDR3 has 13 amino acids. The V gene's germline CDR1 is SEHNR and CDR2 FQNEAQ (reference sequence). J lost 2 bases, V lost 5 bases, and 3 bases had no gene match. Ten or more counts support this clonotype. TCRdb reanalysed the 5' RACE reads using MiXCR and keeps one entry per CDR3 protein. The sample comprises about 90,000 distinct CDR3 sequences, 27% of which are singletons, and about 60% rests with the top ten. The chain employs TRBV7-9 and TRBJ2-7; 7 bases line up with TRBD2. The material sequenced was blood, either unsorted or a sorted T cell fraction (not recorded which). The sequence derives from a male donor with ankylosing spondylitis or in good health (not recorded which). Here the CDR3 reads CASSPGGAYEQYF. Written as DNA, the CDR3 is TGTGCCAGCAGCCCGGGAGGCGCCTACGAGCAGTACTTC.